The rows below give T cell receptor beta chains drawn from one sample of a study of T cell repertoires in cytomegalovirus infection. No antigen has been assigned to these receptors. Using its own MiXCR run on the reads, TCRdb lists one record per CDR3 protein. The top ten clones hold more than 12% of a sample with fewer than 1,000,000 distinct CDR3 sequences, less than 35% of them seen once. Material: cultured CD8+ T cells from PBMCs, obtained from culture after CMV antigen stimulation. Receptors originate from a human donor in good health (CMV status not recorded). Some clones in this sample may be carry-over from other donors' samples. Each CDR3 is given with its conserved first and last residue. The D gene is left open where the match is weak. Clone sizes are given selectively: once, few, many, or a class where the clone is expanded.

D,J,size,V,DNA,CDR3
-,TRBJ1-1,few,TRBV6-1,TGTGCCAGCAGTGAAGCCGTTTCTTACGGAGGGAGACTCACTGAAGCTTTCTTT,CASSEAVSYGGRLTEAFF
TRBD1,TRBJ1-2,many,TRBV7-9,TGTGCCAGCAGCTTTGCGGACAGGGGGAGAGCTAACTATGGCTACACCTTC,CASSFADRGRANYGYTF
TRBD1,TRBJ1-6,many,TRBV7-6,TGTGCCAGCAGCTTATTACAGGGGGCGAGTTCACCCCTCCACTTT,CASSLLQGASSPLHF
-,TRBJ1-4,-,TRBV14,TGTGCCAGCAGCCAACCAGGACGCCGGACTAATGAAAAACTGTTTTTT,CASSQPGRRTNEKLFF
TRBD2,TRBJ2-2,few,TRBV12-3/TRBV12-4,TGTGCCAGCAGTTCCCGGACTAGCGGGGGGCCCCACGGGGAGCTGTTTTTT,CASSSRTSGGPHGELFF
TRBD1,TRBJ1-2,few,TRBV27,TGTGCCAGCAGTTTAGGGGCAGGGGGGAATGGCTACACCTTC,CASSLGAGGNGYTF
TRBD1,TRBJ1-2,-,TRBV6-5,TGTGCCAGCAGTTACGAAGGACAGGCTGGCTACACCTTC,CASSYEGQAGYTF
TRBD2,TRBJ2-3,few,TRBV6-5,TGTGCCAGCAGTGGGAACGGGGGGGGAGATACGCAGTATTTT,CASSGNGGGDTQYF
-,TRBJ1-2,many,TRBV7-6,TGTGCCAGCAGCCAACAGGAGGCTTATGGCTACACCTTC,CASSQQEAYGYTF
TRBD1,TRBJ1-1,-,TRBV7-9,TGTGCCAGCAGCTTAAAGAAGGGGGCGTTCGCTGAAGCTTTCTTT,CASSLKKGAFAEAFF
-,TRBJ1-6,-,TRBV6-6,TGTGCCAGCAGTTACGCCAGAACGGATAATTCACCCCTCCACTTT,CASSYARTDNSPLHF
-,TRBJ2-3,-,TRBV6-5,TGTGCCAGCAGTTACTCAAGCGTAGGGGGGTTAGATACGCAGTATTTT,CASSYSSVGGLDTQYF
TRBD2,TRBJ2-7,many,TRBV7-8,TGTGCCAGCAGCTTAGAAGCGGGGGCCTCCTACGAGCAGTACTTC,CASSLEAGASYEQYF
-,TRBJ2-1,-,TRBV4-1,TGCGCCAGCAGCCAAGCTTCAGCGGGCAATGAGCAGTTCTTC,CASSQASAGNEQFF
-,TRBJ1-2,-,TRBV7-9,TGTGCCAGCAGCTTGGGGGCACAGGGCTACACCTTC,CASSLGAQGYTF
-,TRBJ1-2,few,TRBV6-2/TRBV6-3,TGTGCCAGCAGTCCCCTCGAGGGTCTCTTGACTGGCTACACCTTC,CASSPLEGLLTGYTF
-,TRBJ1-2,-,TRBV12-3/TRBV12-4,TGTGCCAGCAGTTCTGGAGTAACGGTTCCGAGTAGAGGCTACACCTTC,CASSSGVTVPSRGYTF
TRBD2,TRBJ2-3,-,TRBV12-3/TRBV12-4,TGTGCCAGCACCCAGAGCGGGGGGGCCATAGATACGCAGTATTTT,CASTQSGGAIDTQYF
-,TRBJ1-6,-,TRBV6-5,TGTGCCAGCAGTTTCGTCTCAAATTCACCCCTCCACTTT,CASSFVSNSPLHF
-,TRBJ1-2,-,TRBV15,TGTGCCACCAGCAGATCCCTTACAGGGAATCCCTATGGCTACACCTTC,CATSRSLTGNPYGYTF
TRBD2,TRBJ2-5,many,TRBV7-9,TGTGCCAGCAGCACCGGGACTAGCCCGATCCAAGAGACCCAGTACTTC,CASSTGTSPIQETQYF
TRBD1,TRBJ2-3,-,TRBV5-5,TGTGCCAGCAGCTTGGTAGGCAGGGGGCTGCCAGATACGCAGTATTTT,CASSLVGRGLPDTQYF
-,TRBJ2-7,-,TRBV27,TGTGCCAGCATGGACACCTCCTTGGAGCAGTACTTC,CASMDTSLEQYF
-,TRBJ1-5,-,TRBV27,TGTGCCAGCAGTCCCTCGGTAGGGGAGAGCAATCAGCCCCAGCGTTTT,CASSPSVGESNQPQRF
-,TRBJ2-3,few,TRBV7-9,TGTGCCAGCAGCTTAGAGTGGCAGGGAAGAACCACAGATACGCAGTATTTT,CASSLEWQGRTTDTQYF
-,TRBJ2-1,few,TRBV2,TGTGCCAGCAGTGAACACGAAAACTCACTCTTC,CASSEHENSLF
-,TRBJ1-3,once,TRBV6-4,TGTGCCAGCAGTGACTCGGGACGGCGAACGTTCCTCCTGTACTCTGGAAACACCATATATTTT,CASSDSGRRTFLLYSGNTIYF
-,TRBJ2-5,few,TRBV7-2,TGTGCCAGCAGGTGGGGGGCAGGGGGGGAGACCCAGTACTTC,CASRWGAGGETQYF
TRBD1,TRBJ2-6,-,TRBV12-3/TRBV12-4,TGTGCCAGCAGGTACCGGGACAGGGACTCTGGGGCCAACGTCCTGACTTTC,CASRYRDRDSGANVLTF
-,TRBJ1-2,few,TRBV7-2,TGTGCCAGCAGCACGGGACTCCTCACCTATGGCTACACCTTC,CASSTGLLTYGYTF
-,TRBJ2-3,-,TRBV28,TGTGCCAGCAGGCCCCGGGACCTTTACGCTAGCACAGATACGCAGTATTTT,CASRPRDLYASTDTQYF
-,TRBJ2-7,few,TRBV7-9,TGTGCCAGCAGCTCAGCGGGACAGTTTAACGAGCAGTACTTC,CASSSAGQFNEQYF
-,TRBJ1-2,few,TRBV7-9,TGTGCCAGCAGCCCCGGCGTTAGGGGCTACACCTTC,CASSPGVRGYTF
-,TRBJ2-1,few,TRBV7-9,TGTGCCAGCAGACCAAAGGCGGGGGCCCCCTACAATGAGCAGTTCTTC,CASRPKAGAPYNEQFF
-,TRBJ2-1,few,TRBV2,TGTGCCACCGCTCAGGGGCGGGGAGGAAACAATGAGCAGTTCTTC,CATAQGRGGNNEQFF
-,TRBJ2-1,many,TRBV7-9,TGTGCCAGCAGCTTAAAGGGAATCCATGAGCAGTTCTTC,CASSLKGIHEQFF
-,TRBJ2-2,few,TRBV6-6,TGTGCCAGCAGTTCCCCTGCCGGGTATTCGAACACCGGGGAGCTGTTTTTT,CASSSPAGYSNTGELFF
TRBD1,TRBJ2-2,few,TRBV20-1,TGCAGTGCTAAATCGGGACAGGGAGGAACCGGGGAGCTGTTTTTT,CSAKSGQGGTGELFF
TRBD1,TRBJ2-5,-,TRBV9,TGTGCCAGCAGCGTCTCGGGGACAGGGGCCGGGAAGACCCAGTACTTC,CASSVSGTGAGKTQYF
TRBD1,TRBJ1-2,-,TRBV6-2/TRBV6-3,TGTGCCAGCAGTTTCCGGGACAGGGGGCTCCATCTCTTCTATGGCTACACCTTC,CASSFRDRGLHLFYGYTF
-,TRBJ2-1,-,TRBV6-5,TGTGCCAGCAGTTACTCGAATGGGGAGCAGTTCTTC,CASSYSNGEQFF
TRBD1,TRBJ1-5,many,TRBV7-2,TGTGCCAGCAGCGGCCAGGGGGAGGTTTCCCACTATAGCAATCAGCCCCAGCATTTT,CASSGQGEVSHYSNQPQHF
TRBD1,TRBJ1-1,-,TRBV28,TGTGCCAGCAGAATGACAGGGGGCTTTGAAGCTTTCTTT,CASRMTGGFEAFF
TRBD2,TRBJ2-7,-,TRBV12-3/TRBV12-4,TGTGCCAGCAGTTTAGCCCAGCGGGGGGGCCGCAACGAGCAGTACTTC,CASSLAQRGGRNEQYF
-,TRBJ1-3,few,TRBV7-2,TGTGCCAGCAGCTTAAAGGGGAAAGGGGGAAACACCATATATTTT,CASSLKGKGGNTIYF
TRBD1,TRBJ1-4,once,TRBV4-1,TGCGCCAGCAGCCAGGACAGGGGGGTAGAAAAACTGTTTTTT,CASSQDRGVEKLFF
-,TRBJ2-7,-,TRBV19,TGTGCCAGTAGGGGTGAGTTCGGCGAGCAGTACTTC,CASRGEFGEQYF
-,TRBJ2-7,-,TRBV19,TGTGCCAGTAGTATAGGATCCGGCGGGGCGGCAGCCTCCTACGAGCAGTACTTC,CASSIGSGGAAASYEQYF
TRBD1,TRBJ2-3,-,TRBV5-6,TGTGCCAGCAGCTTTCTACCACAGGGGGATACGCAGTATTTT,CASSFLPQGDTQYF
TRBD2,TRBJ2-3,-,TRBV10-3,TGTGCCATCCGTTATCGCGGGCTAGCGGGGGGGGTCAGCACAGATACGCAGTATTTT,CAIRYRGLAGGVSTDTQYF
TRBD2,TRBJ2-1,-,TRBV29-1,TGCAGCCTCCGGACTAGCGGGGGCATTTACAATGAGCAGTTCTTC,CSLRTSGGIYNEQFF